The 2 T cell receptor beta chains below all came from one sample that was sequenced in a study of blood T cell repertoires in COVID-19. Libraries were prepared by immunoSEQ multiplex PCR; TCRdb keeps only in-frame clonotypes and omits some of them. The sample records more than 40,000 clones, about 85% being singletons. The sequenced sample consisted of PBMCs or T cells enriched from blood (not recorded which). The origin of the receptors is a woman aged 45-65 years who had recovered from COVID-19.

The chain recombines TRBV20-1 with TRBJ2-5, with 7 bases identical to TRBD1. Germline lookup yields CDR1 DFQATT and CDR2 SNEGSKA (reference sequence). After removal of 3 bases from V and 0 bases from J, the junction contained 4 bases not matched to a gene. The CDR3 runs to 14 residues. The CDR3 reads CSASRDRDQETQYF. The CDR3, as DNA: TGCAGTGCTAGTAGAGACAGGGACCAAGAGACCCAGTACTTC.

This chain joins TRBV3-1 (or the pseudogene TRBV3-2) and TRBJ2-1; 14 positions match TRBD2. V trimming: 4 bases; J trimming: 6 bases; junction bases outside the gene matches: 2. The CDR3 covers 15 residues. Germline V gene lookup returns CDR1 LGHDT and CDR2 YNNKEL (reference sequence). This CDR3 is CASSRGLAGGNEQFF. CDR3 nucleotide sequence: TGTGCCAGCAGCCGAGGACTAGCGGGAGGCAATGAGCAGTTCTTC.